The TCR beta chain under discussion was sequenced for a study of blood T cell repertoires in COVID-19. On the study more broadly: The origin of the acute and convalescent COVID-19 samples was the United States, Italy and Spain. The cDNA or gDNA used as material had been derived from T cells, B-cell-depleted T cells, or PBMCs.

In the authors' methods: Researchers report that nucleated cell counts were estimated from reference gene primer amplification. The repertoire was sequenced with immunoSEQ multiplex PCR; TCRdb's copy has only in-frame clones and lacks some. The V and J calls and clone size come from that table; D and trimming were worked out from the DNA. The sample shows about 50,000 clones, around four fifths of them seen only once. Trimming cost V 6 bases and J 6 bases; bases outside gene matches: 8. Germline lookup yields CDR1 LNHDA and CDR2 SQIVND (reference sequence). The CDR3 is 15 residues long. The sequenced material came from peripheral blood. The chain links TRBV19 to TRBJ1-4; 9 nucleotides agree with TRBD1. This clonotype was obtained from a woman older than 75 with acute or convalescent COVID-19. The CDR3 sequence is CASRKSGTGHEKLFF. The DNA of the CDR3 is TGTGCCAGTAGGAAATCCGGGACAGGGCATGAAAAACTGTTTTTT.